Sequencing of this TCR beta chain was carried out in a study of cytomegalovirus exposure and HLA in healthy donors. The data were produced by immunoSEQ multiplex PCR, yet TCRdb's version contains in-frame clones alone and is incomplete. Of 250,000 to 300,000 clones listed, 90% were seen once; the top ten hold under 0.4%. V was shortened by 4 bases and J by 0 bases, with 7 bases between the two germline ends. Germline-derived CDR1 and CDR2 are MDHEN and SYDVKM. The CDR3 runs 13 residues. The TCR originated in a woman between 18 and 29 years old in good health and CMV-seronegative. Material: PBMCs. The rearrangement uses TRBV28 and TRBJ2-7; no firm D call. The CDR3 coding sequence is TGTGCCAGCAGTTGGGCACTCTCCTACGAGCAGTACGTC. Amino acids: CASSWALSYEQYV.